A few counts support the clone carrying this T cell receptor (beta chain). The sample comes from a study of blood T cells in healthy people across ages. Caucasian individuals from Russia who were healthy and aged roughly 6 to 90 acted as donors. CDR1 SGDLS and CDR2 YYNGEE come from the germline V gene. V lost 4 bases, J lost 4 bases, and 6 bases stayed unmatched. The CDR3 length is 14 residues. Sample-barcoded 5' priming and a J-beta primer mix drove a second PCR of roughly 6 to 12 cycles. MiXCR, run by TCRdb on the 5' RACE reads, gives a single entry per CDR3 protein. Here the sample spans 700,000 to 850,000 distinct CDR3 sequences, about 34% being singletons.

The sequencing input was blood. The TCR originated in a man aged 18-30 years in good health. V gene TRBV9 combines with J gene TRBJ2-5; 8 bases map to TRBD1. In nucleotides, the CDR3 is TGTGCCAGCAGCATAGCGACAGGGGTAGAGACCCAGTACTTC. Its translation is CASSIATGVETQYF.